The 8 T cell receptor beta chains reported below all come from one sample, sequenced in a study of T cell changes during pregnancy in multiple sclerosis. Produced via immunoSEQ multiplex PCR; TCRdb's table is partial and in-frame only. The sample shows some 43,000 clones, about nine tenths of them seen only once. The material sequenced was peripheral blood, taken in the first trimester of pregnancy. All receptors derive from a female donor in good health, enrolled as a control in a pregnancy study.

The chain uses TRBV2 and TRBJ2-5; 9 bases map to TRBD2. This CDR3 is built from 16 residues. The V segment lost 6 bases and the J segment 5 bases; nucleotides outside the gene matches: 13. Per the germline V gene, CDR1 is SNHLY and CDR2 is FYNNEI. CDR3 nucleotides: TGTGCCAGCAGCGTATTAGCGGGAGTGATGGGGGAGACCCAGTACTTC. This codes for CASSVLAGVMGETQYF.

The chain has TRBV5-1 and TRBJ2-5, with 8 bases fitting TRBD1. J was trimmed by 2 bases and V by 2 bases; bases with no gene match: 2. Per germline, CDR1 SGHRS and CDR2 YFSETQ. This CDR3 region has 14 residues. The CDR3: CASSFRQGQETQYF. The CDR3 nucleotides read TGCGCCAGCAGCTTTAGACAGGGGCAAGAGACCCAGTACTTC. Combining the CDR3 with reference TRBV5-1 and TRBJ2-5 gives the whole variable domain KAGVTQTPRYLIKTRGQQVTLSCSPISGHRSVSWYQQTPGQGLQFLFEYFSETQRNKGNFPGRFSGRQFSNSRSEMNVSTLELGDSALYLCASSFRQGQETQYFGPGTRLLVL.

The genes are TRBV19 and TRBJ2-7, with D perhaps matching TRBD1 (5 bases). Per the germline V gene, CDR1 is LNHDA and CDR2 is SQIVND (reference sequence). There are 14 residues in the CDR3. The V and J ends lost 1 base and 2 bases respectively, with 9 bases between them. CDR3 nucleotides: TGTGCCAGTAGTATAGTTCAGGGAACCTACGAGCAGTACTTC. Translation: CASSIVQGTYEQYF.

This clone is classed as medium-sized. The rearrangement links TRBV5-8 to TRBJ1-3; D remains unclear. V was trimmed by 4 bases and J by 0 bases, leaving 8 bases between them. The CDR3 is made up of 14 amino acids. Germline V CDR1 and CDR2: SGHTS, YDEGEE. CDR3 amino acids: CASSGRSSGNTIYF. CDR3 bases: TGTGCCAGCAGCGGGAGGAGCTCTGGAAACACCATATATTTT.

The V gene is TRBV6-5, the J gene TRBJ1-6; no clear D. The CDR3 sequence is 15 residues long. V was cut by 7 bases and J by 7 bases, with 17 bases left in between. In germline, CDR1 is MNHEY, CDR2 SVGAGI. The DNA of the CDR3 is TGTGCCAGCAAGGCGGCACTTAATTTAAATTCACCCCTCCACTTT. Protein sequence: CASKAALNLNSPLHF.

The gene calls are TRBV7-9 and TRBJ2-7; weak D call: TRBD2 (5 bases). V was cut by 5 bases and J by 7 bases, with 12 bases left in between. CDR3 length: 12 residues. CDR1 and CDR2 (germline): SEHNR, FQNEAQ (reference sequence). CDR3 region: CASSLNSGEQYF. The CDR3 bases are TGTGCCAGCAGCCTGAACTCGGGAGAGCAGTACTTC.

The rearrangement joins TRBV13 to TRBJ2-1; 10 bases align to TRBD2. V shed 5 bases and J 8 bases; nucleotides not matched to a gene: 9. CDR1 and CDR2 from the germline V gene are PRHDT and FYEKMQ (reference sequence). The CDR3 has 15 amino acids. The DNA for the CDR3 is TGTGCCAGCAGCCCGAGCGGGGGGGCATCCGATGAGCAGTTCTTC. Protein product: CASSPSGGASDEQFF.

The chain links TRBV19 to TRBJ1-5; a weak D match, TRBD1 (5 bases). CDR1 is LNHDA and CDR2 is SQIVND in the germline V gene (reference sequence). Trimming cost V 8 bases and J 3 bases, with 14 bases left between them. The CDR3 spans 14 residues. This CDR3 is CASRRGDSNQPQHF. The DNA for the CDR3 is TGTGCCAGTCGCAGAGGGGACTCCAATCAGCCCCAGCATTTT.